This paragraph reports one T cell receptor (beta chain). This sample was taken from a study of patients and donors after allogeneic stem cell transplantation. CDR1 SGHRS and CDR2 YFSETQ come from the germline V gene. The CDR3 extends over 16 amino acids. J gave up 5 bases and V 4 bases, and 14 bases lay outside the gene matches. TCRdb itself ran the RT-PCR reads through MiXCR, one entry per CDR3 protein. The data show 920,000 or so distinct CDR3 sequences, approximately 19% seen once. The source is a human donor who was either an allogeneic HSCT recipient or a stem cell or donor lymphocyte infusion donor (not recorded which). It is not recorded whose cells these are; they may come from a transplant donor. Specimen: blood, either unsorted or a sorted T cell fraction (not recorded which). The V call is TRBV5-1, the J call TRBJ2-7, with TRBD1 matching over 8 bases. CDR3 in amino acids: CASSPTGVSGNHEQYF. The CDR3 coding sequence is TGCGCCAGCAGCCCGACAGGGGTTTCGGGGAACCACGAGCAGTACTTC.